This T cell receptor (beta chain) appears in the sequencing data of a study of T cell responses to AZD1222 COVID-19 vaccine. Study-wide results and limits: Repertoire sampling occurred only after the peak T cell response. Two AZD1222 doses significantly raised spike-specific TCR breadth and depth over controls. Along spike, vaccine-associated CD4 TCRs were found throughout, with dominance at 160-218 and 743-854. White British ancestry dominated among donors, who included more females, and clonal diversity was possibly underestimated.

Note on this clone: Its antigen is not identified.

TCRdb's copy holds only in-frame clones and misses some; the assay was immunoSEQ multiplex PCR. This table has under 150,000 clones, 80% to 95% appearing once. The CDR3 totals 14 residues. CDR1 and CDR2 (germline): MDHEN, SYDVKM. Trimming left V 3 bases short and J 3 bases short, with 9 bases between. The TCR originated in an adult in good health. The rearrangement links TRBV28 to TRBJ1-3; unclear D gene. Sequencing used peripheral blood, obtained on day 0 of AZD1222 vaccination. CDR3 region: CASSLPGNGNTIYF. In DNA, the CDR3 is TGTGCCAGCAGTTTGCCCGGAAATGGAAACACCATATATTTT.